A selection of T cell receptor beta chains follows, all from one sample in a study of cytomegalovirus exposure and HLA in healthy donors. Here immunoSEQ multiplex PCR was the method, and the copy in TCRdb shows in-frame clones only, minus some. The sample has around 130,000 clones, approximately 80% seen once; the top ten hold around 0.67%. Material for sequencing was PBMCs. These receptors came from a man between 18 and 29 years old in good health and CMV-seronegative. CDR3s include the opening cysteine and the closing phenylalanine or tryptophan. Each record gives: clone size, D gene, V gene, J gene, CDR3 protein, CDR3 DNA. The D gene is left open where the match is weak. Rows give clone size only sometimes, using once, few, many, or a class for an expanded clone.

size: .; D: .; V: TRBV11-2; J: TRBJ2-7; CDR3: CASSLGGSYEQYF; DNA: TGTGCCAGCAGCTTAGGAGGATCCTACGAGCAGTACTTC
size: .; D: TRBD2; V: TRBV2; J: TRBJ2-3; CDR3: CASSLAGTNTDTQYF; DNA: TGTGCCAGCAGTCTAGCGGGGACGAACACAGATACGCAGTATTTT
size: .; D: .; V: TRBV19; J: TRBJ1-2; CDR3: CASTHRARGDYGYTF; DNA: TGTGCCAGTACCCACCGGGCCAGGGGTGACTATGGCTACACCTTC
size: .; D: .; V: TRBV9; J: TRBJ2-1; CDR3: CASSSPGLPNEQFF; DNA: TGTGCCAGCAGCTCCCCGGGACTTCCCAATGAGCAGTTCTTC
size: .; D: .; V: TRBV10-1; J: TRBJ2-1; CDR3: CASSQYSGPYNEQFF; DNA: TGCGCCAGCAGTCAGTATAGCGGACCCTACAATGAGCAGTTCTTC
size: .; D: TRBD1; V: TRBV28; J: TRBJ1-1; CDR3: CASTLATGVNTEAFF; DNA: TGTGCCAGCACCTTAGCAACAGGGGTGAACACTGAAGCTTTCTTT
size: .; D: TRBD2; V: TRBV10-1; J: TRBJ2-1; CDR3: CASSTSGVRDEQFF; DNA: TGCGCCAGCAGTACTAGCGGGGTTCGGGATGAGCAGTTCTTC
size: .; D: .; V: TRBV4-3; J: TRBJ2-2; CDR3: CASSQRGSTGELFF; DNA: TGCGCCAGCAGCCAGCGGGGATCTACCGGGGAGCTGTTTTTT
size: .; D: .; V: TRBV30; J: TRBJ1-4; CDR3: CARGGPAANEKLFF; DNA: TGTGCCCGCGGAGGGCCGGCAGCTAATGAAAAACTGTTTTTT
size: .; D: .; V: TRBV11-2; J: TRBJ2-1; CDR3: CASSLRGSSYNEQFF; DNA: TGTGCCAGCAGCTTACGCGGCAGTTCCTACAATGAGCAGTTCTTC
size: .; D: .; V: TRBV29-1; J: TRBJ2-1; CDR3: CSVPGELYNEQFF; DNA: TGCAGCGTTCCCGGGGAGTTATACAATGAGCAGTTCTTC
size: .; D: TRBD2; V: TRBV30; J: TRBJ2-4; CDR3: CAWSSSGGIGNIQYF; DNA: TGTGCCTGGAGTTCTAGCGGGGGGATCGGAAACATTCAGTACTTC
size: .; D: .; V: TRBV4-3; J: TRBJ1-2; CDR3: CASSQERANYGYTF; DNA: TGCGCCAGCAGCCAAGAAAGAGCTAACTATGGCTACACCTTC
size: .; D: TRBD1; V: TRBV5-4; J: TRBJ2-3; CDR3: CASSLAYRGSTDTQYF; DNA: TGTGCCAGCAGCTTGGCATACAGGGGTAGCACAGATACGCAGTATTTT
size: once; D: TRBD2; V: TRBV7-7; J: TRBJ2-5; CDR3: CASSLYRLAGEETQYF; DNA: TGTGCCAGCAGCTTATACAGACTAGCGGGGGAAGAGACCCAGTACTTC
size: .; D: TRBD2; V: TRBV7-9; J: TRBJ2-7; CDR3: CASQAGRGEQYF; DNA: TGTGCCAGCCAGGCAGGGAGGGGCGAGCAGTACTTC
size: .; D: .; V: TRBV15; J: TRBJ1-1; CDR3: CATSGLQGTEAFF; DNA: TGTGCCACCAGCGGTTTACAGGGAACTGAAGCTTTCTTT
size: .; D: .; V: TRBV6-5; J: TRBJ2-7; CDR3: CASSRSGDRGYEQYF; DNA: TGTGCCAGCAGTCGATCGGGGGATAGAGGCTACGAGCAGTACTTC
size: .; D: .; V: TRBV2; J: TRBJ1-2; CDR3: CASSEGGEWGLYGYTF; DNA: TGTGCCAGCAGTGAAGGGGGGGAATGGGGTCTCTATGGCTACACCTTC
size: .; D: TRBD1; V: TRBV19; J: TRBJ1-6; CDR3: CASSIGGQPISYNSPLHF; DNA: TGTGCCAGTAGTATTGGGGGACAGCCGATCTCCTATAATTCACCCCTCCACTTT
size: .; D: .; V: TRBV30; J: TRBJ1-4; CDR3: CAGFGLGAGKLFF; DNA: TGTGCCGGCTTCGGACTAGGGGCCGGAAAACTGTTTTTT
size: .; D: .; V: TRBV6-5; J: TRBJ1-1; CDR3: CASRRGGTEAFF; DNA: TGTGCCAGCAGAAGGGGAGGCACTGAAGCTTTCTTT
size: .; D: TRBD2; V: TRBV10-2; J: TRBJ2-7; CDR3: CASRAGLAGVEQYF; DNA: TGCGCCAGCAGGGCGGGACTAGCGGGGGTTGAGCAGTACTTC
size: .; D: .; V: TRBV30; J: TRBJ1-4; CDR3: CAWSSRQSSVEKLFF; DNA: TGTGCCTGGAGTTCTCGACAGTCGTCCGTTGAAAAACTGTTTTTT
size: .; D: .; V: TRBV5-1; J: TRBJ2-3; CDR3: CASSRTGDSSTDTQYF; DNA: TGCGCCAGCAGCCGCACCGGGGATTCAAGCACAGATACGCAGTATTTT
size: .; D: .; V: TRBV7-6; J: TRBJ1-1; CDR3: CASSLTENTEAFF; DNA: TGTGCCAGCAGCTTAACTGAGAACACTGAAGCTTTCTTT
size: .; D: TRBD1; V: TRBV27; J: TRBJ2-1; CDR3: CASSPGTGKVPYNEQFF; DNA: TGTGCCAGCAGCCCAGGGACAGGGAAGGTCCCCTACAATGAGCAGTTCTTC
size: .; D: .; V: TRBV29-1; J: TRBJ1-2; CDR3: CSVVVRGRYGYTF; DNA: TGCAGCGTTGTTGTCAGGGGACGTTATGGCTACACCTTC
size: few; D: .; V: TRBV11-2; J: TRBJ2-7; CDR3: CASSAHTGPTYEQYF; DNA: TGTGCCAGCAGCGCTCATACAGGGCCTACCTACGAGCAGTACTTC
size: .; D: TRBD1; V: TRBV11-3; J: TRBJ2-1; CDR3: CASSLRGQGENEQFF; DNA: TGTGCCAGCAGCTTACGGGGACAGGGAGAGAATGAGCAGTTCTTC
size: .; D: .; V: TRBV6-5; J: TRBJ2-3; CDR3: CASSPLRVRVVTQYF; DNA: TGTGCCAGCAGTCCCCTCCGGGTCAGGGTAGTTACGCAGTATTTT
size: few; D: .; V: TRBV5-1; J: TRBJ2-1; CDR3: CASSLDRNNEQFF; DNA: TGCGCCAGCAGCTTGGACAGAAACAATGAGCAGTTCTTC
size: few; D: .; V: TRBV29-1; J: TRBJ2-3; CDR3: CSVESTGPDTQYF; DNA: TGCAGCGTTGAAAGTACAGGGCCCGATACGCAGTATTTT
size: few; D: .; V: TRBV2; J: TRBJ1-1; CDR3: CASNEAMNTEAFF; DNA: TGTGCCAGCAATGAGGCCATGAACACTGAAGCTTTCTTT
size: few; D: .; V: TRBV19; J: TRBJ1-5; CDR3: CASSKDSSNQPQHF; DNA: TGTGCCAGTAGTAAGGACAGTTCCAATCAGCCCCAGCATTTT
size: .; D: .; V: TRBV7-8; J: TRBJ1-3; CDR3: CASSLSWSSGNTIYF; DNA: TGTGCCAGCAGCTTAAGCTGGAGCTCTGGAAACACCATATATTTT
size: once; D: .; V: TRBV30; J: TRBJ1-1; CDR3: CATDRGTDTEAFF; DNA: TGTGCGACAGACCGAGGCACGGACACTGAAGCTTTCTTT